These 9 T cell receptor beta chains were all obtained from the same sample, sequenced in a study of cytomegalovirus exposure and HLA in healthy donors (dated by TCRdb to 2015 to 2018). The method behind the library was the immunoSEQ multiplex PCR assay. The multiplex PCR relied on a mix of 60 forward primers for TCR Vbeta segments and 13 reverse primers for TCR Jbeta segments. Here the immuneACCESS table is served through TCRdb, limited to in-frame sequences with V and J called. Missing clones are a known gap in these copies; in checked studies unresolved V genes cover under half, and the rest lacks a known reason. In this sample the table shows about 130,000 clones, about 74% of which occur a single time. The ten largest clones add up to roughly 0.9% of the sample. Sequences were obtained from PBMCs. Receptors originate from an older woman in good health and CMV-seronegative.

This chain connects TRBV9 to TRBJ1-2, with D possibly being TRBD1 (6 bases). The V gene's germline CDR1 is SGDLS and CDR2 YYNGEE. This CDR3 has 16 amino acids. The V gene lost 3 bases and the J gene lost 4 bases, with 19 bases spanning the gap. The CDR3, as DNA: TGTGCCAGCAGCGCAAACCTCCGGGCAGGGGCCTATGGCTACACCTTC. Translation: CASSANLRAGAYGYTF.

This chain joins TRBV30 and TRBJ1-5; TRBD1 agrees at 9 bases. Germline V gene lookup returns CDR1 GTSNPN and CDR2 SVGIG (reference sequence). Trimming took 4 bases from V and 5 from J; bases not matched to a gene: 6. The CDR3 totals 14 residues. CDR3 sequence (DNA): TGTGCCTGGACCCACAGGGGGCGCGATCAGCCCCAGCATTTT. This codes for CAWTHRGRDQPQHF.

This clone appeared a single time. The chain joins TRBV28 to TRBJ1-5; possible D gene TRBD1, 5 bases. CDR3 length: 15 residues. CDR1 and CDR2 (germline): MDHEN, SYDVKM. The V and J ends lost 0 bases and 7 bases respectively, with 13 bases between them. The CDR3 reads CASSLWGQNGQPQHF. DNA of the CDR3: TGTGCCAGCAGTTTATGGGGGCAGAACGGGCAGCCCCAGCATTTT.

This clone has more than one count but fewer than ten. The rearrangement joins TRBV28 to TRBJ2-1; D possibly corresponds to TRBD2 (6 bases). V lost 6 bases to trimming and J lost 5 bases, with 11 bases between them. Germline CDR1 MDHEN, CDR2 SYDVKM. The CDR3 has 13 amino acids. CDR3 in DNA: TGTGCCAGCAGAACCGGGGGTAACAATGAGCAGTTCTTC. Protein sequence: CASRTGGNNEQFF.

In its sample, this clone was seen a few times. The rearrangement links TRBV9 to TRBJ2-1, with a possible D match to TRBD2 (6 bases). CDR1 is SGDLS, CDR2 YYNGEE, per germline. The CDR3 loop spans 18 amino acids. V was shortened by 7 bases and J by 0 bases, with 23 bases between the two germline ends. The CDR3 loop is CASPGGWGVGGSYNEQFF. In nucleotides, the CDR3 is TGTGCCAGCCCCGGAGGCTGGGGGGTGGGTGGCTCCTACAATGAGCAGTTCTTC.

The chain couples TRBV7-9 to TRBJ2-4; 10 nucleotides agree with TRBD1. Losses at the gene ends were 6 bases for V and 6 bases for J; bases not matched to a gene: 5. The CDR3 runs 14 residues. Germline CDR1 is SEHNR and CDR2 is FQNEAQ (reference sequence). CDR3 sequence (DNA): TGTGCCAGCAGATCCGGGACAGGGGCAAACATTCAGTACTTC. Translated, it gives CASRSGTGANIQYF.

The chain links TRBV18 to TRBJ1-3; D gene ambiguous. The CDR3 is 15 amino acids. The V end was cut by 2 bases, the J end by 2 bases, with 10 bases between. CDR1 and CDR2 from the germline V gene are KGHSH and LQKENI. CDR3 amino acids: CASSPLADAGNTIYF. The CDR3 DNA reads TGTGCCAGCTCACCATTGGCGGATGCTGGAAACACCATATATTTT.

The chain has TRBV28 and TRBJ1-4; TRBD1 is a possible D gene (6 bases). The CDR3 sequence is 15 residues long. The V gene lost 8 bases and the J gene lost 7 bases, with 20 bases spanning the gap. CDR1 and CDR2 from the germline V gene are MDHEN and SYDVKM. For the CDR3, the DNA is TGTGCCAGCGCGAGGGGGTCCTGGTACGGTGAAAAACTGTTTTTT. Translated: CASARGSWYGEKLFF.

This clone was detected only a few times. The V call is TRBV6-5, the J call TRBJ2-5, with a possible D match to TRBD2 (5 bases). The V end lost 11 bases, the J end lost 0 bases, and 13 bases lay between the germline ends. CDR3 length: 13 amino acids. Germline values: CDR1 MNHEY, CDR2 SVGAGI. The CDR3 bases are TGTGCCCCCCCGCCGGGGAACCAAGAGACCCAGTACTTC. Protein: CAPPPGNQETQYF.